A selection of T cell receptor beta chains follows, all from one sample in a study of blood T cell repertoires in COVID-19. Measured with immunoSEQ multiplex PCR; TCRdb has only the in-frame clones, and not every one. Here the sample spans 150,000 to 200,000 clones, roughly four fifths being singletons. The sample consisted of peripheral blood. These receptors were taken from a woman aged 80 or over with acute or convalescent COVID-19. Both conserved end residues are part of each CDR3. The D gene is left open where the match is weak. For some rows the clone size is stated as once, few or many, or as a class when expanded; others skip it.

CDR3aa	CDR3nt	abundance	j_gene	d_gene	v_gene	len
CASSEAIGGNTEAFF	TGTGCCAGCAGTGAAGCGATAGGGGGCAATACTGAAGCTTTCTTT	-	TRBJ1-1	TRBD1	TRBV6-1	15
CASSWTGQGVSPLHF	TGTGCCAGCAGCTGGACGGGACAGGGCGTTTCACCCCTCCACTTT	-	TRBJ1-6	TRBD1	TRBV5-6	15
CASSIQRGGKNIQYF	TGTGCCAGTAGTATACAGCGGGGGGGCAAAAACATTCAGTACTTC	-	TRBJ2-4	TRBD2	TRBV19	15
CASSQIRDSPQGQYF	TGTGCCAGCAGTCAGATCCGGGACAGCCCCCAGGGGCAGTACTTC	-	TRBJ2-7	TRBD1	TRBV28	15
CASRKDFNSNQPQHF	TGTGCCAGCAGGAAGGACTTCAATAGCAATCAGCCCCAGCATTTT	-	TRBJ1-5	-	TRBV2	15
CASSPPSGGGTDTQYF	TGCGCCAGCAGCCCCCCTAGCGGGGGGGGCACAGATACGCAGTATTTT	-	TRBJ2-3	TRBD2	TRBV5-1	16
CASSRGREGGYSNQPQHF	TGTGCCAGTAGTAGAGGCAGGGAGGGAGGGTATAGCAATCAGCCCCAGCATTTT	-	TRBJ1-5	-	TRBV19	18
CASGTGFNTIYF	TGTGCCAGCGGAACAGGGTTTAACACCATATATTTT	-	TRBJ1-3	-	TRBV28	12
CASSLRGQPQHF	TGTGCCAGTAGCCTTCGGGGTCAGCCCCAGCATTTT	few	TRBJ1-5	-	TRBV19	12
CASSVAEQENSPLHF	TGTGCCAGCAGCGTAGCGGAACAGGAAAATTCACCCCTCCACTTT	-	TRBJ1-6	-	TRBV9	15
CASSLSGIRRETQYF	TGTGCCAGCAGCCTTAGCGGGATCCGGAGAGAGACCCAGTACTTC	-	TRBJ2-5	TRBD2	TRBV7-2	15
CASSLRQGGADTQYF	TGCGCCAGCAGCCTCAGACAGGGGGGGGCAGATACGCAGTATTTT	-	TRBJ2-3	TRBD1	TRBV5-1	15
CASSHGTSGGDETQYF	TGTGCCAGCAGCCACGGGACTAGCGGGGGGGACGAGACCCAGTACTTC	-	TRBJ2-5	TRBD2	TRBV4-2	16
CASSPETGYYNEQFF	TGTGCCAGCAGCCCTGAAACGGGATACTACAATGAGCAGTTCTTC	-	TRBJ2-1	-	TRBV7-8	15
CASSLFGQNQPQHF	TGTGCCAGCAGCTTGTTTGGCCAGAATCAGCCCCAGCATTTT	-	TRBJ1-5	-	TRBV5-4	14
CATSSRTGGVRVVNTEAFF	TGTGCCACCAGCAGTAGGACAGGGGGCGTTCGGGTGGTGAACACTGAAGCTTTCTTT	-	TRBJ1-1	TRBD1	TRBV15	19
CATATDRAGSPLHF	TGTGCCACCGCGACGGACAGGGCCGGCTCACCCCTCCACTTT	-	TRBJ1-6	TRBD1	TRBV10-3	14
CASSLPRGSTYNEQFF	TGTGCCAGCAGCTTACCAAGAGGGAGTACCTACAATGAGCAGTTCTTC	-	TRBJ2-1	-	TRBV7-9	16
CASSLAGAGGLYEQFF	TGTGCCAGCAGCTTGGCCGGAGCGGGGGGGCTCTATGAGCAGTTCTTC	-	TRBJ2-1	TRBD2	TRBV5-4	16
CASSQGLYEQYF	TGTGCCAGCAGCCAGGGCCTCTACGAGCAGTACTTC	few	TRBJ2-7	-	TRBV3-1/TRBV3-2	12
CASGLGKQGIRYEQYF	TGTGCTAGTGGTTTGGGAAAACAGGGGATACGATACGAGCAGTACTTC	-	TRBJ2-7	TRBD1	TRBV12-5	16
CASSQDSRKGTNYGYTF	TGTGCCAGCAGCCAAGATTCACGAAAGGGGACTAACTATGGCTACACCTTC	-	TRBJ1-2	-	TRBV3-1/TRBV3-2	17
CASSLSADSYEKLFF	TGCGCCAGCAGCTTGTCCGCAGACAGTTACGAAAAACTGTTTTTT	-	TRBJ1-4	-	TRBV5-1	15
CASSQVPSGRAYNEQFF	TGCGCCAGCAGCCAAGTCCCTAGCGGGAGGGCCTACAATGAGCAGTTCTTC	-	TRBJ2-1	TRBD2	TRBV4-1	17
CAISEQGRSTGANVLTF	TGTGCCATCAGTGAACAGGGCAGATCAACCGGGGCCAACGTCCTGACTTTC	-	TRBJ2-6	-	TRBV10-3	17
CASSPTRTDGYTF	TGTGCCAGCAGCCCGACCAGGACTGATGGCTACACCTTC	-	TRBJ1-2	-	TRBV7-2	13
CAWNWDINSPLHF	TGTGCCTGGAATTGGGACATTAATTCACCCCTCCACTTT	-	TRBJ1-6	-	TRBV30	13
CASSSPGANQPQHF	TGTGCCAGCAGTTCTCCAGGGGCCAATCAGCCCCAGCATTTT	few	TRBJ1-5	-	TRBV28	14
CASNTPGQGNEKLFF	TGTGCCAGTAATACGCCGGGACAGGGAAATGAAAAACTGTTTTTT	few	TRBJ1-4	TRBD1	TRBV19	15
CASSQTLGQSGVVYGYTF	TGCGCCAGCAGCCAGACACTTGGACAGAGTGGGGTTGTGTATGGCTACACCTTC	-	TRBJ1-2	-	TRBV4-1	18
CATKTSGSSYEQYF	TGTGCCACCAAAACTAGCGGGAGCTCCTACGAGCAGTACTTC	-	TRBJ2-7	TRBD2	TRBV10-3	14
CASSVRQGDSYNEQFF	TGTGCCAGTAGTGTACGCCAGGGGGACTCCTACAATGAGCAGTTCTTC	-	TRBJ2-1	TRBD1	TRBV19	16